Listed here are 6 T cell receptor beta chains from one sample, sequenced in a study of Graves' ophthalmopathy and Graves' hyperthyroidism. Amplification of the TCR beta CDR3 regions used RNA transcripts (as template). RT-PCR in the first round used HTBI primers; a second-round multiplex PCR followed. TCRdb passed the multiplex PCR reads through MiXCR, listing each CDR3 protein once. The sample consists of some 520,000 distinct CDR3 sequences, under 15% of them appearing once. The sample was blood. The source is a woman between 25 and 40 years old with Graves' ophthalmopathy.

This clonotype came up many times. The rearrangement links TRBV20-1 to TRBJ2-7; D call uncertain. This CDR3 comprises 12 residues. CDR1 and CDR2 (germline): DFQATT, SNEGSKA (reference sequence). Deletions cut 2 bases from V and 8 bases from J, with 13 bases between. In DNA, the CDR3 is TGCAGTGCTAGACCCTCCCTAGAAAAGCAGTACTTC. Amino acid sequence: CSARPSLEKQYF.

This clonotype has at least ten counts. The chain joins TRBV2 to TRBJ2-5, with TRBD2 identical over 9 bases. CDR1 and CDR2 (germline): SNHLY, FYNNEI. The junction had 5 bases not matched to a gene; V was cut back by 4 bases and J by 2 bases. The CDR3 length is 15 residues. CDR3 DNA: TGTGCCAGCAGTGGGGGTAGCGGGGGTCAAGAGACCCAGTACTTC. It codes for CASSGGSGGQETQYF.

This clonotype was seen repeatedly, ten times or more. CDR3 sequence: CASSVFREPQETQYF. In DNA, the CDR3 is TGTGCCAGCAGCGTCTTTCGGGAGCCTCAAGAGACCCAGTACTTC. This rearrangement joins TRBV6-5 to TRBJ2-5, with D tentatively TRBD2 (6 bases). The CDR3 has 15 amino acids. The ends were cut back, 6 bases at V and 2 bases at J, with 16 bases in the middle. From germline, CDR1 is MNHEY and CDR2 SVGAGI.

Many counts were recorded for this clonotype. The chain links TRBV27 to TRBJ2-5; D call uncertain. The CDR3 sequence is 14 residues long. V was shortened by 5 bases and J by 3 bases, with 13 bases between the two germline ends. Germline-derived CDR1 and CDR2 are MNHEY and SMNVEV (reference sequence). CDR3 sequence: CASSSQSGEETQYF. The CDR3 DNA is TGTGCCAGCAGTAGCCAATCGGGTGAAGAGACCCAGTACTTC.

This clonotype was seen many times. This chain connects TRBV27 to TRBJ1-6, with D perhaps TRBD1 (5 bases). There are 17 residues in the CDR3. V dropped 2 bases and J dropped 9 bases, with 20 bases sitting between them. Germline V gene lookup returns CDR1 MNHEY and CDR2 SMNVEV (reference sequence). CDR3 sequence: CASSLDGRVGRISPLHF. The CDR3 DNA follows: TGTGCCAGCAGTTTAGACGGGAGGGTGGGGCGAATTTCACCCCTCCACTTT.

The CDR3 here is CASSPPAQGETQYF. The CDR3 region has the DNA TGTGCCAGCTCACCACCGGCACAGGGAGAGACCCAGTACTTC. J is TRBJ2-5 and V is TRBV18, with D possibly TRBD1 on 6 matching bases. V lost 0 bases and J lost 4, with 9 bases in between. The CDR3 length is 14 residues. Germline V gene sequence: CDR1 KGHSH, CDR2 LQKENI. Full variable domain (rest looked up from reference TRBV18 and TRBJ2-5): NAGVMQNPRHLVRRRGQEARLRCSPMKGHSHVYWYRQLPEEGLKFMVYLQKENIIDESGMPKERFSAEFPKEGPSILRIQQVVRGDSAAYFCASSPPAQGETQYFGPGTRLLVL.